This T cell receptor (beta chain) was sequenced in a study of shared clonotypes between healthy human individuals. Overall study: Every donor yielded three CD4 naive, three CD4 memory, two CD8 naive and one CD8 memory plate.

The germline CDR1 and CDR2 sequences are LGHNA and YSLEER. Between the trimmed V and J ends, which lost 2 bases and 0 bases, there was a span of 11 bases. This CDR3 is 15 amino acids long. Execution of the assay was at deep level. Study processing details: Sequence data from immunoSEQ were junction-only and lacked quality scores; consequently, filtering differed. Method: immunoSEQ multiplex PCR; TCRdb's copy keeps in-frame clones and lacks some. V, J and clone size are taken as reported in that table, and D and trimming were inferred from the DNA itself. Of millions of clones listed, approximately 94% are singletons. In the naive CD8 group, cells lacked CD45RO and were positively selected for CCR7, so terminally differentiated effector memory CD45RA+ cells were left out.

The V call is TRBV4-3, the J call TRBJ2-7, with D hard to call. This TCR came from a man between 18 and 35 years old in good health. Some clones in this sample may be carry-over from other donors' samples. The specimen sequenced was naive CD8+ T cells from PBMCs. The chain's CDR3 is CASSQSGRNSYEQYF. The CDR3 DNA sequence: TGCGCCAGCAGCCAATCAGGCAGGAACTCCTACGAGCAGTACTTC.